The count of the clone carrying this TCR beta chain is one. The record originates from a study of patients and donors after allogeneic stem cell transplantation. From the RT-PCR reads, TCRdb called clonotypes with MiXCR, one entry per CDR3 protein. The sample holds about a million distinct CDR3 sequences; more than 15% are singletons and the top ten take around 6%. V lost 2 bases, J lost 6 bases, and 4 bases stayed unmatched. CDR3 length: 15 amino acids. The sequence was collected from a human donor who was either an allogeneic HSCT recipient or a stem cell or donor lymphocyte infusion donor (not recorded which). It is not recorded whose cells these are; they may come from a transplant donor. Sequencing used blood, either unsorted or a sorted T cell fraction (not recorded which). This rearrangement joins TRBV23-1 to TRBJ1-4; 9 nucleotides line up with TRBD1. TRBV23-1 is filed as an ORF, its function uncertain. CDR3 residues: CASSQKQGADEKLFF. CDR3 sequence (DNA): TGCGCCAGCAGTCAAAAACAGGGGGCGGATGAAAAACTGTTTTTT.